The next 11 T cell receptor beta chains were all read from a single sample in a study of CD8+CD57+ T cells in acquired aplastic anemia. The template used for profiling TCR beta VDJ and CDR3 was genomic DNA. A single record per CDR3 protein comes from TCRdb applying MiXCR to the reads. The table has about 210,000 distinct CDR3 sequences, 60% to 65% seen once; the top ten hold approximately 32%. The sample was sorted CD4+, CD8+, or CD8+CD57+ T cells (not recorded which) from PBMCs. The receptors here all came from a human donor in good health.

The chain recombines TRBV7-9 with TRBJ2-7; D possibly corresponds to TRBD1 (5 bases). CDR1 and CDR2 from the germline V gene are SEHNR and FQNEAQ (reference sequence). V gave up 6 bases and J gave up 7 bases, with 10 bases separating them. This CDR3 contains 11 residues. The CDR3, as DNA: TGTGCCAGCAGTGCAGGGTCTGAGCAGTACTTC. Protein: CASSAGSEQYF.

V and J are TRBV5-1 and TRBJ2-7; TRBD2 is a possible D gene (7 bases). Germline V gene data show CDR1 as SGHRS and CDR2 as YFSETQ. Deletions cut 1 base from V and 4 bases from J, with 15 bases between. The CDR3 spans 15 residues. CDR3 sequence reads: CASSLYRGAEYEQYF. Here the CDR3 DNA reads TGCGCCAGCAGCTTGTATCGGGGGGCGGAGTACGAGCAGTACTTC.

This clonotype is a singleton in its sample. No DNA is shown, since the ends of the CDR3 on it are uncertain; the CDR3 is the one TCRdb lists. The J gene is TRBJ1-2, the V gene TRBV10-3; the table's D call of TRBD1 was not tested on the DNA. CDR1 is ENHRY and CDR2 is SYGVKD in the germline V gene. The CDR3 spans 16 residues, counting both ends. The CDR3 sequence is CAISESFGQGARSHTF.

In DNA form, the CDR3 reads TGTGCCAGCAGTTACGCAGGCGCCCCTGGGGCCAACGTCCTGACTTTC. Residues: CASSYAGAPGANVLTF. The V and J genes are TRBV2 and TRBJ2-6, with D hard to call. Trimming shortened V by 5 bases and J by 2 bases, and 13 bases separated the two germline ends. The CDR3 is made up of 16 amino acids. Per germline, CDR1 SNHLY and CDR2 FYNNEI.

This clonotype came up a few times. The V call is TRBV5-6, the J call TRBJ2-5; D is undetermined. CDR3 size: 13 residues. Trimming stripped 5 bases from V and 5 bases from J, with 13 bases between. The germline gives CDR1 SGHDT, CDR2 YYEEEE. CDR3 DNA: TGTGCCAGCAGTTTAGGGCTAGTGGAGACCCAGTACTTC. Translating gives CASSLGLVETQYF.

The chain joins TRBV24-1 to TRBJ1-2, with D tentatively TRBD1 (5 bases). The CDR3 is made up of 12 amino acids. Germline CDR1 is KGHDR and CDR2 is SFDVKD. The ends were cut back, 2 bases at V and 7 bases at J, with 7 bases in the middle. Here the CDR3 DNA reads TGTGCCACCAGTGATTCAGGGTTTGGCTACACCTTC. Its translation is CATSDSGFGYTF.

Details on this clonotype: One end of the junction is discordant with germline, which a read error may explain. The chain is built from TRBV6-6 and TRBJ1-2, with D perhaps TRBD1 (6 bases). The CDR3 totals 16 residues. The germline gives CDR1 MNHNY, CDR2 SVGAGI (reference sequence). In DNA form, the CDR3 reads TGTGCCAGCGGTTACTCCAATCGGGGGGCTGACTATGGCTACACCTTC. Its protein product is CASGYSNRGADYGYTF.

This clonotype has more than one count but fewer than ten. The rearrangement joins TRBV24-1 to TRBJ2-7, with unresolved D. Germline values: CDR1 KGHDR, CDR2 SFDVKD. The V end lost 7 bases, the J end lost 0 bases, and 6 bases lay between the germline ends. This CDR3 is 12 amino acids long. As DNA, the CDR3 is TGTGCCACCAGCGACCTCTCCTACGAGCAGTACTTC. This codes for CATSDLSYEQYF.

This clonotype was detected only a few times. The gene calls are TRBV12-3 or TRBV12-4 and TRBJ1-2; no definite D call. This CDR3 region has 12 residues. The V end lost 5 bases, the J end lost 4 bases, and 8 bases lay between the germline ends. This CDR3 is CASSGAPYGYTF. DNA of the CDR3: TGTGCCAGCAGTGGAGCCCCCTATGGCTACACCTTC.

Comments on this clonotype: A much larger clone differs by one base, so this may be a read error. The chain employs TRBV12-3 or TRBV12-4 and TRBJ2-7; 10 bases are shared with TRBD1. The length of the CDR3 is 15 residues. CDR3 nucleotide sequence: TGTGCCAGCAGCCACCTTGGGACAGGGGTCTACGGGCAGTACTTC. Translation gives CASSHLGTGVYGQYF.

This clonotype has just a few counts. The chain recombines TRBV30 with TRBJ2-1; no firm D call. V was pared by 2 bases and J by 1 base, with 6 bases between. This CDR3 comprises 13 residues. In germline, CDR1 is GTSNPN, CDR2 SVGIG (reference sequence). The chain's CDR3 is CAWSNISYNEQFF. The CDR3, as DNA: TGTGCCTGGAGTAACATATCCTACAATGAGCAGTTCTTC.